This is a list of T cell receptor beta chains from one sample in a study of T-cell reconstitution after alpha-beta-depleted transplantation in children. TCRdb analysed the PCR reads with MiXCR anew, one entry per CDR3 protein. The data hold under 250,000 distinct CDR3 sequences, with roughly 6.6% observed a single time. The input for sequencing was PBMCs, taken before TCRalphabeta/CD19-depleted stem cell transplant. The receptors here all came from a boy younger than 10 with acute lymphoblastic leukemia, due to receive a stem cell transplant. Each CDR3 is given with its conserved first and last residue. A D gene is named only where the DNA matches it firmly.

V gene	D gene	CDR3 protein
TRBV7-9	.	CASSPEGGNQETQYF
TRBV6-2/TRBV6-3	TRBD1	CASSWDREVSYEQYF
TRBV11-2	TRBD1	CATPRDRGRWTGELFF
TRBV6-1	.	CASSAGVQTSYEQYF
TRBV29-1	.	CSVEAGTQETQYF
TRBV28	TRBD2	CASASPRTSGRVRETQYF
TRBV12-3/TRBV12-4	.	CASRIGLNEQFF
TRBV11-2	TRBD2	CASSHIGGEAPDTQYF
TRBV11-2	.	CASRPGQYTGELFF
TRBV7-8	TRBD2	CASSPGLADPNEQFF
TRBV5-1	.	CASSSAGPRTDTQYF
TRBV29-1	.	CSVQSGTYEQYF
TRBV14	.	CASRSKTGELFF
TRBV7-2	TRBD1	CASSFADRDGNTIYF
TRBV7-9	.	CASSFPGGLEAFF
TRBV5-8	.	CASSYVSNSNQPQHF
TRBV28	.	CASSLRGSIVNVLTF
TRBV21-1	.	CASGDRGTFGWTQYF
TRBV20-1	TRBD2	CSARTFVTSGYSDTQYF
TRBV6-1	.	CASSEDPLASHSYNEQFF
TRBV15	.	CATSRGNMNTEAFF
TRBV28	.	CASDQGGHKITDTQYF
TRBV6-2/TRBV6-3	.	CASSYWSTGELFF